This T cell receptor (beta chain) derives from a study of blood T cell repertoires in COVID-19. There are 14 residues in the CDR3. V was clipped by 9 bases and J by 2 bases; unmatched bases: 3. CDR1 and CDR2 (germline): MRHNA, SNTAGT. The assay was immunoSEQ multiplex PCR, and TCRdb's table has in-frame clones only and misses some. The table has a few hundred thousand clones, about 85% seen once; the top ten hold under 12%. The V and J genes are TRBV6-4 and TRBJ2-2; 10 bases fit TRBD2. The sample consisted of peripheral blood. This TCR came from a woman of 80 years or more with COVID-19, enrolled during active disease. The CDR3 DNA follows: TGTGCCAGTTCTAGCGGGAGTAACACCGGGGAGCTGTTTTTT. Protein: CASSSGSNTGELFF.